Listed here are 17 T cell receptor beta chains from one sample, sequenced in a study of neurological immune-mediated disorders. Time point indicated: longitudinal time-point 2. MiXCR was run by TCRdb on the 5' RACE reads, yielding one entry per CDR3 protein. Altogether under 40,000 distinct CDR3 sequences are present, about 13% being singletons, with the ten largest covering approximately 2.2%. Material: PBMCs. These receptors originate from a woman in her 40s in good health.

The CDR3 spells CSANQGARETQYF. The DNA of the CDR3 is TGCAGTGCTAATCAGGGGGCCCGGGAGACCCAGTACTTC. The chain employs TRBV20-1 and TRBJ2-5, with 8 bases lining up with TRBD1. V gave up 4 bases and J gave up 5 bases; unmatched junction bases: 6. The CDR3 consists of 13 residues. Germline values: CDR1 DFQATT, CDR2 SNEGSKA (reference sequence).

The rearrangement joins TRBV30 to TRBJ1-4; D unclear. The V end was cut by 3 bases, the J end by 0 bases, with 5 bases between. This CDR3 is 13 amino acids long. Germline-derived CDR1 and CDR2 are GTSNPN and SVGIG (reference sequence). The CDR3 bases are TGTGCCTGGAGGAGGCCAACTAATGAAAAACTGTTTTTT. This translates into CAWRRPTNEKLFF.

This clonotype was picked up many times. V gene TRBV10-2 combines with J gene TRBJ1-1; D uncertain. The V gene's germline CDR1 is WSHSY and CDR2 SAAADI. V lost 4 bases and J lost 5, with 5 bases in between. This CDR3 comprises 11 residues. The CDR3 reads CASSVGTEAFF. The CDR3 nucleotides are TGCGCCAGCAGTGTGGGAACTGAAGCTTTCTTT.

This clonotype was detected many times. The chain joins TRBV4-2 to TRBJ2-3; 7 positions agree with TRBD2. V dropped 3 bases and J dropped 3; count of bases not matched to a gene: 12. This CDR3 is 17 amino acids long. Germline V gene lookup returns CDR1 LGHNA and CDR2 YNFKEQ. The CDR3 DNA reads TGTGCCAGCAGCCAGCTACGGGGGAGCGGGGAAACAGATACGCAGTATTTT. This sequence encodes CASSQLRGSGETDTQYF.

There are many counts of this clonotype. V usage is TRBV5-1 and J usage is TRBJ1-2, with TRBD1 matching over 10 bases. The V and J ends lost 6 bases and 7 bases, in that order; junction bases with no gene match: 12. This CDR3 contains 15 residues. Per the germline V gene, CDR1 is SGHRS and CDR2 is YFSETQ. The CDR3 region has the DNA TGCGCCAGCACCCTAGGGACAGGGGCTACTGGTGGCTACACCTTC. It codes for CASTLGTGATGGYTF.

In this sample, this clonotype turned up many times. V and J are TRBV7-3 and TRBJ2-5; 13 bases line up with TRBD2. V lost 5 bases and J lost 2; bases outside the gene matches: 8. This CDR3 contains 17 residues. Per germline, CDR1 SGHTA and CDR2 FQGTGA. The CDR3 protein is CASSPLTSGRAQETQYF. DNA for the CDR3: TGTGCCAGCAGCCCGCTAACTAGCGGGAGGGCACAAGAGACCCAGTACTTC.

This clonotype was seen at least ten times. The rearrangement joins TRBV20-1 to TRBJ2-1, with 8 bases lining up with TRBD2. The germline V gene has CDR1 DFQATT and CDR2 SNEGSKA (reference sequence). The J segment lost 4 bases and the V segment lost 6 bases, leaving 14 bases of the junction unmatched. The CDR3 has 16 amino acids. The CDR3 sequence: CSARNFAGGAYNEQFF. The CDR3 DNA is TGCAGTGCCCGAAATTTTGCGGGGGGTGCGTACAATGAGCAGTTCTTC.

This clonotype was recorded at least ten times. V gene TRBV5-1 combines with J gene TRBJ2-5, with 9 bases identical to TRBD1. The CDR3 is made up of 16 amino acids. Germline-derived CDR1 and CDR2 are SGHRS and YFSETQ. J gave up 5 bases and V 0 bases, and 8 bases lay outside the gene matches. CDR3 in DNA: TGCGCCAGCAGCTTGGCACCGGGACAGGGAGCCGAGACCCAGTACTTC. This codes for CASSLAPGQGAETQYF.

This clonotype appeared many times. The chain combines TRBV5-1 with TRBJ2-3, with 9 bases fitting TRBD1. Looked up from germline, CDR1 is SGHRS and CDR2 is YFSETQ. With 7 bases clipped from V and 2 bases from J, the junction kept 5 bases outside the gene matches. The CDR3 consists of 14 residues. CDR3 DNA: TGCGCCAGCCACAGGGGGCGCCCCACAGATACGCAGTATTTT. Residues: CASHRGRPTDTQYF. Complete variable domain (other parts from reference TRBV5-1 and TRBJ2-3): KAGVTQTPRYLIKTRGQQVTLSCSPISGHRSVSWYQQTPGQGLQFLFEYFSETQRNKGNFPGRFSGRQFSNSRSEMNVSTLELGDSALYLCASHRGRPTDTQYFGPGTRLTVL.

At least ten counts were recorded for this clonotype. The CDR3 is CASSSNDRNQPQHF. CDR3 coding DNA: TGTGCCAGCAGCTCTAACGACAGAAATCAGCCCCAGCATTTT. This chain links TRBV7-2 with TRBJ1-5; a possible D gene is TRBD1 (5 bases). The CDR3 is 14 residues long. The germline CDR1 and CDR2 sequences are SGHTA and FQGNSA. V was cut by 4 bases and J by 4 bases, with 11 bases left in between.

Sample share makes this clonotype medium-sized. The V and J genes are TRBV5-1 and TRBJ1-1, with TRBD1 as a possible D gene (5 bases). Looked up from germline, CDR1 is SGHRS and CDR2 is YFSETQ. This CDR3 contains 14 residues. V lost 4 bases and J 4 bases, leaving 14 bases between the germline ends. The CDR3 DNA reads as TGCGCCAGCAGCCTCCCGGGGCAGGGCACTGAAGCTTTCTTT. Its protein product is CASSLPGQGTEAFF.

This clonotype qualifies as medium-sized. The chain has TRBV5-8 and TRBJ1-2, with D maybe TRBD1 (5 bases). Germline CDR1 SGHTS, CDR2 YDEGEE. CDR3 length: 14 residues. Trimming shortened V by 1 base and J by 2 bases, and 9 bases separated the two germline ends. DNA for the CDR3: TGTGCCAGCAGCTTGACAGGCCCCAACTATGGCTACACCTTC. As protein: CASSLTGPNYGYTF.

This clonotype was seen repeatedly, ten times or more. The V gene is TRBV4-3, the J gene TRBJ2-3; D uncertain. Trimming took off 0 bases at V and 4 bases at J, with 8 bases between the two ends. The V gene's germline CDR1 is LGHNA and CDR2 YSLEER. This CDR3 region has 14 residues. The CDR3 DNA sequence: TGCGCCAGCAGCCAAGAGAGGTACCCAGATACGCAGTATTTT. Translation: CASSQERYPDTQYF.

The V gene is TRBV5-1, the J gene TRBJ2-7; D perhaps matches TRBD2 (7 bases). The CDR3 loop spans 15 amino acids. Per germline, CDR1 SGHRS and CDR2 YFSETQ. V gave up 1 base and J gave up 6 bases, with 17 bases separating them. This chain's CDR3 is CASSLSGTGGGEQYF. CDR3 DNA: TGCGCCAGCAGCTTGTCGGGGACGGGGGGCGGCGAGCAGTACTTC. Drawing the rest from reference TRBV5-1 and TRBJ2-7, the complete variable domain is KAGVTQTPRYLIKTRGQQVTLSCSPISGHRSVSWYQQTPGQGLQFLFEYFSETQRNKGNFPGRFSGRQFSNSRSEMNVSTLELGDSALYLCASSLSGTGGGEQYFGPGTRLTVT.

There are many counts of this clonotype. The chain has TRBV29-1 and TRBJ2-3; D tentatively fits TRBD1 or TRBD2 (5 bases each). V lost 5 bases and J 6 bases, leaving 12 bases between the germline ends. The CDR3 is 12 amino acids. The germline gives CDR1 SQVTM, CDR2 ANQGSEA. The DNA of the CDR3 is TGCAGCGTTTACGGGGACGGGGATACGCAGTATTTT. Translation gives CSVYGDGDTQYF.

This clonotype showed up many times. The genes are TRBV6-4 and TRBJ2-1; D is ambiguous. The CDR3 covers 13 residues. CDR1 and CDR2 from the germline V gene are MRHNA and SNTAGT. The V end lost 0 bases, the J end lost 6 bases, and 6 bases lay between the germline ends. CDR3 protein: CASSDSASNEQFF. DNA of the CDR3: TGTGCCAGCAGTGACTCTGCCAGCAATGAGCAGTTCTTC.

This clonotype was recorded many times. The chain couples TRBV7-2 to TRBJ1-2, with 10 bases that match TRBD1. CDR1 is SGHTA and CDR2 is FQGNSA in the germline V gene. Trimming removed 3 bases from V and 3 bases from J; junction bases left unmatched: 4. The CDR3 runs 15 residues. The CDR3 loop reads CASSFDRGLHYGYTF. The DNA for the CDR3 is TGTGCCAGCAGCTTCGACAGGGGGCTCCACTATGGCTACACCTTC. The full variable domain, its missing parts supplied by reference TRBV7-2 and TRBJ1-2, is GAGVSQSPSNKVTEKGKDVELRCDPISGHTALYWYRQSLGQGLEFLIYFQGNSAPDKSGLPSDRFSAERTGGSVSTLTIQRTQQEDSAVYLCASSFDRGLHYGYTFGSGTRLTVV.